These T cell receptor beta chains were read from a single sample in a study of cytomegalovirus exposure and HLA in healthy donors. Using immunoSEQ multiplex PCR, the repertoire was profiled, and TCRdb retains in-frame clones only, with some absent. Of roughly 70,000 clones listed, around three quarters are singletons. Specimen: PBMCs. Every receptor here comes from a man between 45 and 60 years old in good health and CMV-seronegative. Both conserved end residues are part of each CDR3. The order of the fields is CDR3 protein, CDR3 DNA, CDR3 length, V gene, clone size, D gene, J gene. The D gene is left open where the match is weak. Not all rows give a size; the values are once, few, many and, for expanded clones, a class.

CDR3 protein: CASSEVDRGNYGYTF; CDR3 DNA: TGTGCCAGCAGTGAAGTTGACAGGGGAAATTATGGCTACACCTTC; CDR3 length: 15; V gene: TRBV6-1; clone size: NA; D gene: TRBD1; J gene: TRBJ1-2
CDR3 protein: CASSSYRDEQYF; CDR3 DNA: TGTGCCAGCAGCTCCTACAGGGACGAGCAGTACTTC; CDR3 length: 12; V gene: TRBV7-2; clone size: NA; D gene: NA; J gene: TRBJ2-7
CDR3 protein: CASSRSGGPETQYF; CDR3 DNA: TGCGCCAGCAGCCGCAGTGGAGGACCAGAGACCCAGTACTTC; CDR3 length: 14; V gene: TRBV5-1; clone size: NA; D gene: NA; J gene: TRBJ2-5
CDR3 protein: CASSYHLSPEQFF; CDR3 DNA: TGCGCCAGCAGCTACCACCTGAGTCCCGAGCAGTTCTTC; CDR3 length: 13; V gene: TRBV5-1; clone size: NA; D gene: NA; J gene: TRBJ2-1
CDR3 protein: CAWSVLTGGASEAFF; CDR3 DNA: TGTGCCTGGAGTGTTCTGACAGGGGGCGCGTCTGAAGCTTTCTTT; CDR3 length: 15; V gene: TRBV30; clone size: NA; D gene: TRBD1; J gene: TRBJ1-1
CDR3 protein: CASSIVGGRNTEAFF; CDR3 DNA: TGTGCCAGTAGTATAGTCGGGGGGCGAAACACTGAAGCTTTCTTT; CDR3 length: 15; V gene: TRBV19; clone size: NA; D gene: NA; J gene: TRBJ1-1
CDR3 protein: CASSQAGVNQPQHF; CDR3 DNA: TGCGCCAGCAGCCAGGCAGGGGTAAATCAGCCCCAGCATTTT; CDR3 length: 14; V gene: TRBV4-1; clone size: NA; D gene: NA; J gene: TRBJ1-5
CDR3 protein: CASSLGTSGFLQETQYF; CDR3 DNA: TGTGCTAGCAGCTTAGGGACTAGCGGGTTCTTACAAGAGACCCAGTACTTC; CDR3 length: 17; V gene: TRBV7-7; clone size: NA; D gene: TRBD2; J gene: TRBJ2-5
CDR3 protein: CAWSSPWSGTQYF; CDR3 DNA: TGTGCCTGGAGTAGCCCCTGGTCCGGGACCCAGTACTTC; CDR3 length: 13; V gene: TRBV30; clone size: NA; D gene: NA; J gene: TRBJ2-5
CDR3 protein: CASSTNGLAGGDEQFF; CDR3 DNA: TGTGCCAGTAGTACCAACGGACTAGCGGGAGGCGATGAGCAGTTCTTC; CDR3 length: 16; V gene: TRBV19; clone size: NA; D gene: TRBD2; J gene: TRBJ2-1
CDR3 protein: CASRGTGVNSPLHF; CDR3 DNA: TGTGCCAGCAGAGGGACAGGGGTTAATTCACCCCTCCACTTT; CDR3 length: 14; V gene: TRBV27; clone size: NA; D gene: TRBD1; J gene: TRBJ1-6
CDR3 protein: CASSISMSSYNEQFF; CDR3 DNA: TGTGCCAGCAGTATAAGTATGAGCTCCTACAATGAGCAGTTCTTC; CDR3 length: 15; V gene: TRBV28; clone size: NA; D gene: NA; J gene: TRBJ2-1
CDR3 protein: CASRPAGMGNQPQHF; CDR3 DNA: TGTGCCAGCAGGCCCGCCGGGATGGGCAATCAGCCCCAGCATTTT; CDR3 length: 15; V gene: TRBV6-5; clone size: NA; D gene: NA; J gene: TRBJ1-5
CDR3 protein: CASSLTGIYGYTF; CDR3 DNA: TGTGCCAGCTCACTGACAGGGATTTATGGCTACACCTTC; CDR3 length: 13; V gene: TRBV18; clone size: NA; D gene: TRBD1; J gene: TRBJ1-2
CDR3 protein: CSVGSGWNGELFF; CDR3 DNA: TGCAGCGTTGGTAGCGGTTGGAACGGGGAGCTGTTTTTT; CDR3 length: 13; V gene: TRBV29-1; clone size: NA; D gene: NA; J gene: TRBJ2-2
CDR3 protein: CASSLVTGIDEQFF; CDR3 DNA: TGTGCCAGCAGCTTAGTGACAGGGATAGATGAGCAGTTCTTC; CDR3 length: 14; V gene: TRBV7-2; clone size: NA; D gene: TRBD1; J gene: TRBJ2-1
CDR3 protein: CSVASLGISGANVLTF; CDR3 DNA: TGCAGCGTTGCTTCATTGGGCATTTCTGGGGCCAACGTCCTGACTTTC; CDR3 length: 16; V gene: TRBV29-1; clone size: NA; D gene: NA; J gene: TRBJ2-6
CDR3 protein: CSVATTAARGYTF; CDR3 DNA: TGCAGCGTTGCAACGACAGCTGCAAGGGGCTACACCTTC; CDR3 length: 13; V gene: TRBV29-1; clone size: NA; D gene: NA; J gene: TRBJ1-2
CDR3 protein: CATGSSYEQYF; CDR3 DNA: TGTGCGACGGGGAGTTCCTACGAGCAGTACTTC; CDR3 length: 11; V gene: TRBV28; clone size: NA; D gene: NA; J gene: TRBJ2-7
CDR3 protein: CASSIGRGKWNTEAFF; CDR3 DNA: TGTGCCAGTAGTATTGGTAGGGGAAAATGGAACACTGAAGCTTTCTTT; CDR3 length: 16; V gene: TRBV19; clone size: NA; D gene: NA; J gene: TRBJ1-1
CDR3 protein: CATSRTVEKLFF; CDR3 DNA: TGTGCCACCAGCAGGACTGTTGAAAAACTGTTTTTT; CDR3 length: 12; V gene: TRBV15; clone size: once; D gene: NA; J gene: TRBJ1-4
CDR3 protein: CASSVFTGTGLNEQYF; CDR3 DNA: TGTGCCAGCAGCGTCTTTACCGGGACAGGGTTGAACGAGCAGTACTTC; CDR3 length: 16; V gene: TRBV9; clone size: NA; D gene: TRBD1; J gene: TRBJ2-7
CDR3 protein: CASSLDRGGQPQHF; CDR3 DNA: TGTGCCAGCTCACTTGACAGGGGGGGTCAGCCCCAGCATTTT; CDR3 length: 14; V gene: TRBV18; clone size: NA; D gene: TRBD1; J gene: TRBJ1-5
CDR3 protein: CASSLSSGPTDTQYF; CDR3 DNA: TGTGCCAGCAGCTTATCTAGCGGACCCACAGATACGCAGTATTTT; CDR3 length: 15; V gene: TRBV7-9; clone size: NA; D gene: TRBD2; J gene: TRBJ2-3
CDR3 protein: CASSLNTGKSETQYF; CDR3 DNA: TGTGCCAGCAGCTTGAACACAGGGAAATCGGAGACCCAGTACTTC; CDR3 length: 15; V gene: TRBV5-4; clone size: once; D gene: NA; J gene: TRBJ2-5
CDR3 protein: CSAPDGQGLQPQHF; CDR3 DNA: TGCAGCGCCCCAGATGGGCAGGGTCTTCAGCCCCAGCATTTT; CDR3 length: 14; V gene: TRBV29-1; clone size: NA; D gene: NA; J gene: TRBJ1-5
CDR3 protein: CASSLGGLTGELFF; CDR3 DNA: TGTGCCAGCAGCTTAGGGGGGCTTACCGGGGAGCTGTTTTTT; CDR3 length: 14; V gene: TRBV11-2; clone size: NA; D gene: NA; J gene: TRBJ2-2
CDR3 protein: CASREHSYEQYF; CDR3 DNA: TGCGCCAGCCGGGAACACAGCTACGAGCAGTACTTC; CDR3 length: 12; V gene: TRBV5-1; clone size: NA; D gene: NA; J gene: TRBJ2-7
CDR3 protein: CASSVRGGANTGELFF; CDR3 DNA: TGTGCCAGCAGTGTTAGGGGGGGCGCGAACACCGGGGAGCTGTTTTTT; CDR3 length: 16; V gene: TRBV2; clone size: NA; D gene: NA; J gene: TRBJ2-2
CDR3 protein: CASRISGGNTEAFF; CDR3 DNA: TGTGCCAGCAGGATTTCAGGGGGGAACACTGAAGCTTTCTTT; CDR3 length: 14; V gene: TRBV6-1; clone size: NA; D gene: TRBD1; J gene: TRBJ1-1
CDR3 protein: CASAPQGLAGDWGTDTQYF; CDR3 DNA: TGTGCGTCGGCTCCCCAGGGACTAGCGGGGGATTGGGGCACAGATACGCAGTATTTT; CDR3 length: 19; V gene: TRBV2; clone size: NA; D gene: TRBD2; J gene: TRBJ2-3
CDR3 protein: CASSLGGAIPYNEQFF; CDR3 DNA: TGTGCCAGCAGCTTAGGGGGAGCTATACCCTACAATGAGCAGTTCTTC; CDR3 length: 16; V gene: TRBV7-9; clone size: few; D gene: NA; J gene: TRBJ2-1
CDR3 protein: CASTIPDRANSPLHF; CDR3 DNA: TGCGCCAGCACCATTCCCGACAGGGCTAATTCACCCCTCCACTTT; CDR3 length: 15; V gene: TRBV7-9; clone size: NA; D gene: TRBD1; J gene: TRBJ1-6
CDR3 protein: CASSLVAGAGNEQFF; CDR3 DNA: TGTGCCAGCAGCTTAGTAGCGGGAGCGGGCAATGAGCAGTTCTTC; CDR3 length: 15; V gene: TRBV7-9; clone size: NA; D gene: TRBD2; J gene: TRBJ2-1
CDR3 protein: CSVEGHFMNTEAFF; CDR3 DNA: TGCAGCGTTGAAGGACATTTCATGAACACTGAAGCTTTCTTT; CDR3 length: 14; V gene: TRBV29-1; clone size: NA; D gene: NA; J gene: TRBJ1-1
CDR3 protein: CATRTGRNQPQHF; CDR3 DNA: TGTGCCACCAGGACAGGCCGCAATCAGCCCCAGCATTTT; CDR3 length: 13; V gene: TRBV6-5; clone size: NA; D gene: TRBD1; J gene: TRBJ1-5
CDR3 protein: CASSRGWGPSNEQFF; CDR3 DNA: TGTGCCAGCAGCCGCGGGTGGGGGCCGTCCAATGAGCAGTTCTTC; CDR3 length: 15; V gene: TRBV6-4; clone size: NA; D gene: NA; J gene: TRBJ2-1
CDR3 protein: CASRRGASGNTIYF; CDR3 DNA: TGTGCCAGCCGGAGGGGAGCCTCTGGAAACACCATATATTTT; CDR3 length: 14; V gene: TRBV6-5; clone size: few; D gene: NA; J gene: TRBJ1-3
CDR3 protein: CASSYGSPGRGTEAFF; CDR3 DNA: TGTGCCAGCAGTTACGGATCCCCCGGCCGGGGGACTGAAGCTTTCTTT; CDR3 length: 16; V gene: TRBV6-6; clone size: NA; D gene: NA; J gene: TRBJ1-1
CDR3 protein: CASSPGTGGPYEQYF; CDR3 DNA: TGTGCCAGCTCACCTGGGACAGGGGGCCCCTACGAGCAGTACTTC; CDR3 length: 15; V gene: TRBV18; clone size: NA; D gene: TRBD1; J gene: TRBJ2-7
CDR3 protein: CASSLPGTSVNTEAFF; CDR3 DNA: TGTGCCAGCAGCCTTCCCGGGACATCCGTGAACACTGAAGCTTTCTTT; CDR3 length: 16; V gene: TRBV5-5; clone size: NA; D gene: NA; J gene: TRBJ1-1
CDR3 protein: CASSIGRQGGNQPQHF; CDR3 DNA: TGTGCCAGTAGTATAGGTCGCCAGGGCGGCAATCAGCCCCAGCATTTT; CDR3 length: 16; V gene: TRBV19; clone size: NA; D gene: NA; J gene: TRBJ1-5
CDR3 protein: CASSSQGEAFF; CDR3 DNA: TGTGCCAGCAGCTCACAGGGTGAAGCTTTCTTT; CDR3 length: 11; V gene: TRBV7-6; clone size: once; D gene: NA; J gene: TRBJ1-1
CDR3 protein: CASSLGLGRAYEQYF; CDR3 DNA: TGTGCCAGCAGCTTAGGGTTGGGCAGGGCTTACGAGCAGTACTTC; CDR3 length: 15; V gene: TRBV11-2; clone size: NA; D gene: NA; J gene: TRBJ2-7
CDR3 protein: CASSLVSGNEQFF; CDR3 DNA: TGTGCCAGCAGCTTAGTAAGCGGCAATGAGCAGTTCTTC; CDR3 length: 13; V gene: TRBV11-2; clone size: once; D gene: NA; J gene: TRBJ2-1
CDR3 protein: CAWSTGGSGNTIYF; CDR3 DNA: TGTGCCTGGAGTACCGGGGGCTCTGGAAACACCATATATTTT; CDR3 length: 14; V gene: TRBV30; clone size: once; D gene: NA; J gene: TRBJ1-3
CDR3 protein: CASSGFAGEQYF; CDR3 DNA: TGTGCCAGCAGCGGATTTGCGGGCGAGCAGTACTTC; CDR3 length: 12; V gene: TRBV9; clone size: NA; D gene: NA; J gene: TRBJ2-7
CDR3 protein: CATSRLTGAEAFF; CDR3 DNA: TGTGCCACCAGCAGATTGACAGGGGCCGAAGCTTTCTTT; CDR3 length: 13; V gene: TRBV15; clone size: NA; D gene: TRBD1; J gene: TRBJ1-1
CDR3 protein: CASIPAGLYAGELFF; CDR3 DNA: TGTGCCAGCATCCCAGCGGGCTTGTATGCCGGGGAGCTGTTTTTT; CDR3 length: 15; V gene: TRBV19; clone size: NA; D gene: NA; J gene: TRBJ2-2
CDR3 protein: CASSSSTGGGNEQFF; CDR3 DNA: TGTGCCAGCAGTTCATCGACAGGGGGTGGCAATGAGCAGTTCTTC; CDR3 length: 15; V gene: TRBV27; clone size: NA; D gene: TRBD1; J gene: TRBJ2-1
CDR3 protein: CASSSYGDRGGLAGPYEQYF; CDR3 DNA: TGTGCCAGCAGTTCTTACGGGGACAGGGGTGGACTAGCGGGACCCTACGAGCAGTACTTC; CDR3 length: 20; V gene: TRBV27; clone size: NA; D gene: TRBD2; J gene: TRBJ2-7
CDR3 protein: CASSLAGVSVF; CDR3 DNA: TGTGCCAGCAGCTTGGCGGGTGTATCTGTTTTT; CDR3 length: 11; V gene: TRBV5-4; clone size: NA; D gene: NA; J gene: TRBJ1-4
CDR3 protein: CASSRRPTNIYEQYF; CDR3 DNA: TGCGCCAGCAGCCGTAGGCCCACTAATATCTACGAGCAGTACTTC; CDR3 length: 15; V gene: TRBV4-3; clone size: once; D gene: NA; J gene: TRBJ2-7
CDR3 protein: CASGLDGNEAFF; CDR3 DNA: TGTGCTAGTGGTTTGGACGGGAATGAAGCTTTCTTT; CDR3 length: 12; V gene: TRBV12-5; clone size: NA; D gene: NA; J gene: TRBJ1-1
CDR3 protein: CASSPEWGTRADTQYF; CDR3 DNA: TGTGCCAGCAGCCCCGAATGGGGGACTCGCGCAGATACGCAGTATTTT; CDR3 length: 16; V gene: TRBV7-9; clone size: few; D gene: NA; J gene: TRBJ2-3
CDR3 protein: CAWSVRRERSTEAFF; CDR3 DNA: TGTGCCTGGAGTGTACGACGGGAGAGGAGCACTGAAGCTTTCTTT; CDR3 length: 15; V gene: TRBV30; clone size: NA; D gene: NA; J gene: TRBJ1-1